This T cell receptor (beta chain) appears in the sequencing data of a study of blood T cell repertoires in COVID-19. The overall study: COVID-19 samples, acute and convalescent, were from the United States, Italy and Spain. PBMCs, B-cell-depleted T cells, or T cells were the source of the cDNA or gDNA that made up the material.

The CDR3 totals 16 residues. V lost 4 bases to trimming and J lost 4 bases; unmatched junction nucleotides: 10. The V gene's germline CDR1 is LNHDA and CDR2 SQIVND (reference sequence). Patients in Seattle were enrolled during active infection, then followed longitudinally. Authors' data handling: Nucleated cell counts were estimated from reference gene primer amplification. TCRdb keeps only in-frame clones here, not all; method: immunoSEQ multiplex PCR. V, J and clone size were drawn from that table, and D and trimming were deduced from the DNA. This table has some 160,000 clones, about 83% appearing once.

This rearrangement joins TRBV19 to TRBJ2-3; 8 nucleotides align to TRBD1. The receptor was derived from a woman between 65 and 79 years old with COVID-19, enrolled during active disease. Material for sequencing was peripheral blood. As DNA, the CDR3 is TGTGCCAGTAGTACAGGGGGCGCCGTCAATTCAGATACGCAGTATTTT. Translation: CASSTGGAVNSDTQYF.